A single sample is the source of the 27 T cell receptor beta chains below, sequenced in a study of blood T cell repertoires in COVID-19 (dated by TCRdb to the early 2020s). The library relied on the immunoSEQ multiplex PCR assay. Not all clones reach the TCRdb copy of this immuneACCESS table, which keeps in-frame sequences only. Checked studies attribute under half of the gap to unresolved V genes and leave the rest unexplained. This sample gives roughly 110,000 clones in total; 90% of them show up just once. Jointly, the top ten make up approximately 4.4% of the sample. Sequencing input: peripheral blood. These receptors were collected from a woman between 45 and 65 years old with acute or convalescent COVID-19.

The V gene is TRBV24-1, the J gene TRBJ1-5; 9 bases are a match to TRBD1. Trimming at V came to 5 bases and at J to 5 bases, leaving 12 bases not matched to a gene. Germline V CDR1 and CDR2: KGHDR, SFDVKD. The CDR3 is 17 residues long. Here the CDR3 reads CATSASPWDRADQPQHF. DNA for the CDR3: TGTGCCACCAGTGCATCCCCCTGGGACAGGGCGGATCAGCCCCAGCATTTT.

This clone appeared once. This CDR3 reads CASSVRQGSYNEQFF. The CDR3 DNA sequence: TGTGCCAGCAGCGTAAGACAGGGATCCTACAATGAGCAGTTCTTC. The chain links TRBV9 to TRBJ2-1, with 7 positions matching TRBD1. This CDR3 region has 15 residues. Germline lookup yields CDR1 SGDLS and CDR2 YYNGEE. V lost 1 base to trimming and J lost 1 base; unmatched junction nucleotides: 2.

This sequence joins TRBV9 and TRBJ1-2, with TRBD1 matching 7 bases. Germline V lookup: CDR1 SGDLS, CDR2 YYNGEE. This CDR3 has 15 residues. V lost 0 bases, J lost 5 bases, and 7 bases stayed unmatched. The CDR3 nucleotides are TGTGCCAGCAGCGTAGAAACAGGGGCAACGTATGGCTACACCTTC. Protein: CASSVETGATYGYTF.

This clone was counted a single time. CDR3 DNA sequence: TGTGCCACCCACGAAGCGGGTACGTCTGGGGCCAACGTCCTGACTTTC. This translates into CATHEAGTSGANVLTF. The chain combines TRBV19 with TRBJ2-6; the D gene is possibly TRBD2 (6 bases). The CDR3 extends over 16 amino acids. The V end lost 10 bases, the J end lost 1 base, and 17 bases lay between the germline ends. Germline lookup yields CDR1 LNHDA and CDR2 SQIVND (reference sequence).

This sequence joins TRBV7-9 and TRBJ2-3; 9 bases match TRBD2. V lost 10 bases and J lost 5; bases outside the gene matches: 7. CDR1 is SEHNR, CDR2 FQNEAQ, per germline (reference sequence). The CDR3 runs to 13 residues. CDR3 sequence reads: CAISGLAKDTQYF. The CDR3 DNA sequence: TGTGCCATTTCAGGACTAGCGAAAGATACGCAGTATTTT.

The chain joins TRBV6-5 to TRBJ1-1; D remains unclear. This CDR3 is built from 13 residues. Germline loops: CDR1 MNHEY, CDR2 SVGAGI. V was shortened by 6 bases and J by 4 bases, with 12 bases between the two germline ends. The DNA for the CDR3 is TGTGCCAGCAGAGATCACAGAGCCACTGAAGCTTTCTTT. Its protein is CASRDHRATEAFF.

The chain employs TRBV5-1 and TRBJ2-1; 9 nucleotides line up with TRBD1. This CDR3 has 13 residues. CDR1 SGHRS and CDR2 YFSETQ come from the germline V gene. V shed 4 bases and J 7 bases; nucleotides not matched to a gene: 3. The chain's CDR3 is CASSIDRGNEQFF. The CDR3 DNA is TGCGCCAGCAGCATCGACAGGGGGAATGAGCAGTTCTTC.

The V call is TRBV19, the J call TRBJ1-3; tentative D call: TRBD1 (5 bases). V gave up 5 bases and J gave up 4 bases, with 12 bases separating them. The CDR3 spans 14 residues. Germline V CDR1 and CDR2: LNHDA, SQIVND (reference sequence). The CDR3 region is CASSLRVTGNTIYF. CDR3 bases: TGTGCCAGTAGTCTCAGGGTAACGGGAAACACCATATATTTT.

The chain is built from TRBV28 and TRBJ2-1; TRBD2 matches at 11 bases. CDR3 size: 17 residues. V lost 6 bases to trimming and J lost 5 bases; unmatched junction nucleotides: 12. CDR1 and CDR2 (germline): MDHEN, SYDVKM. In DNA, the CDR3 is TGTGCCAGCAGACAGATTCTAGCGGGAGGAACCCACAATGAGCAGTTCTTC. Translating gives CASRQILAGGTHNEQFF.

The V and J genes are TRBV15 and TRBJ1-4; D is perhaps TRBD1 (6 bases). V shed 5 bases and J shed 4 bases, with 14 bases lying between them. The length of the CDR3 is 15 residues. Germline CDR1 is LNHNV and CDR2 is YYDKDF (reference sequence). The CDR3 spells CATSAQGLGNEKLFF. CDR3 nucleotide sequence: TGTGCCACCAGCGCACAGGGTTTGGGTAATGAAAAACTGTTTTTT.

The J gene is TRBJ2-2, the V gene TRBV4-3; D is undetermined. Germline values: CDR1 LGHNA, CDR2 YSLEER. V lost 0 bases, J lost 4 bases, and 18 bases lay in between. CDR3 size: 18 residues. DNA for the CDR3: TGCGCCAGCAGCCAAGATTTATCCTTTCACGAGGTCACCGGGGAGCTGTTTTTT. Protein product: CASSQDLSFHEVTGELFF.

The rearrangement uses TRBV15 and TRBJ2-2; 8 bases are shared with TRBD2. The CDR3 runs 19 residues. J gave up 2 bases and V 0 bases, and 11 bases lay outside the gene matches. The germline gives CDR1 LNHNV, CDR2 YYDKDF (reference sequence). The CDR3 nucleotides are TGTGCCACCAGCAGAGATCTGTCTTCCGGGACTAGAAACACCGGGGAGCTGTTTTTT. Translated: CATSRDLSSGTRNTGELFF.

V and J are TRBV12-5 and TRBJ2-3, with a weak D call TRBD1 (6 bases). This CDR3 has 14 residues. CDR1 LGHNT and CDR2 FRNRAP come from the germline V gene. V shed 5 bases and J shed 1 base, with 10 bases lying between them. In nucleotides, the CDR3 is TGTGCTAGTGGTCTGGACAGACGCACAGATACGCAGTATTTT. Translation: CASGLDRRTDTQYF. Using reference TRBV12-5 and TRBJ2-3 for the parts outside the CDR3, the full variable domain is DARVTQTPRHKVTEMGQEVTMRCQPILGHNTVFWYRQTMMQGLELLAYFRNRAPLDDSGMPKDRFSAEMPDATLATLKIQPSEPRDSAVYFCASGLDRRTDTQYFGPGTRLTVL.

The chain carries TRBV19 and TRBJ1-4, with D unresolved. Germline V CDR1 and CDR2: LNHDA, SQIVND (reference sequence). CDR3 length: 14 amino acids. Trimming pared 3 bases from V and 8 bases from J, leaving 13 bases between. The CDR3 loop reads CASSIFGREEKLFF. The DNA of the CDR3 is TGTGCCAGTAGTATCTTTGGACGGGAGGAAAAACTGTTTTTT.

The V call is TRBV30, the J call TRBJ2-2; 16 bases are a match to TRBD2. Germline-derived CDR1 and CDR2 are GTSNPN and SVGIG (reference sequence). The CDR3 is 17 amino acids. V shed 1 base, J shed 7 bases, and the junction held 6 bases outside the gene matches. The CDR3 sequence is CAWSDAGTSGGGGELFF. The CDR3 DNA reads TGTGCCTGGAGTGACGCCGGGACTAGCGGGGGGGGCGGGGAGCTGTTTTTT.

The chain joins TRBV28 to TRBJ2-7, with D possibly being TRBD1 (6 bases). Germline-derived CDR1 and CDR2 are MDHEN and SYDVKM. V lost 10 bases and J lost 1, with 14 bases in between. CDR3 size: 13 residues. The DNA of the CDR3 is TGTGCCACTTGGACAGAGACTTCCTACGAGCAGTACTTC. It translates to CATWTETSYEQYF. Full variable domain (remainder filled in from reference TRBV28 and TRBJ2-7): DVKVTQSSRYLVKRTGEKVFLECVQDMDHENMFWYRQDPGLGLRLIYFSYDVKMKEKGDIPEGYSVSREKKERFSLILESASTNQTSMYLCATWTETSYEQYFGPGTRLTVT.

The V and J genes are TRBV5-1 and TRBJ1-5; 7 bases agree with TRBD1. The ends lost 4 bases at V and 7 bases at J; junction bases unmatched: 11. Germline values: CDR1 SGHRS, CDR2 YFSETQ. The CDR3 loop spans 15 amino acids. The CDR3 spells CASSETGVPGQPQHF. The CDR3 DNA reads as TGCGCCAGCAGCGAAACAGGGGTCCCCGGGCAGCCCCAGCATTTT.

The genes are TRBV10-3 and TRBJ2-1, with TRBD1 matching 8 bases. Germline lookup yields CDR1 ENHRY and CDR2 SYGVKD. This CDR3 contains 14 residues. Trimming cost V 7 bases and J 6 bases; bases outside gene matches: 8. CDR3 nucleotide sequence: TGTGCCATCAAGAGCCAGGGGGCGAGCAATGAGCAGTTCTTC. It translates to CAIKSQGASNEQFF.

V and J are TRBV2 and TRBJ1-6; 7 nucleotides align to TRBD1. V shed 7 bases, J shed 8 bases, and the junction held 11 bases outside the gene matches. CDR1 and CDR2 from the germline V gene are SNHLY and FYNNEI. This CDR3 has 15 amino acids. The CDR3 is CASMLDGTDYSPLHF. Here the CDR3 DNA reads TGTGCCAGCATGCTAGACGGGACAGATTATTCACCCCTCCACTTT.

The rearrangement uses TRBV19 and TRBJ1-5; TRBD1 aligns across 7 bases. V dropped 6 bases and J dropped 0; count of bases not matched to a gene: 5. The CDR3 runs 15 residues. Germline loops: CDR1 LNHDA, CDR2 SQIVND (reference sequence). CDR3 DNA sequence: TGTGCCAGTAGCCGAGGACAGGTTAGCAATCAGCCCCAGCATTTT. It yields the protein CASSRGQVSNQPQHF. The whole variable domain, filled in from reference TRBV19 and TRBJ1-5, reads DGGITQSPKYLFRKEGQNVTLSCEQNLNHDAMYWYRQDPGQGLRLIYYSQIVNDFQKGDIAEGYSVSREKKESFPLTVTSAQKNPTAFYLCASSRGQVSNQPQHFGDGTRLSIL.

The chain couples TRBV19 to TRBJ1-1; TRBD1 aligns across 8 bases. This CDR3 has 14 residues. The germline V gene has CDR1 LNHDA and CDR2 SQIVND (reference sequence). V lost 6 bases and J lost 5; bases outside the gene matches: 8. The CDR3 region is CASSLLNRGTEAFF. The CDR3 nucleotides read TGTGCCAGTAGCTTGCTAAACAGGGGGACTGAAGCTTTCTTT.

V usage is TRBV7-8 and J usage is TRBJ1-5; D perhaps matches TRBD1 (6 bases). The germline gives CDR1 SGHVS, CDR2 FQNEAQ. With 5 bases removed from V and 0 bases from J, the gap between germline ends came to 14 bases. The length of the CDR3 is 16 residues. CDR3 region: CASSPGQTYSNQPQHF. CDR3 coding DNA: TGTGCCAGCAGCCCCGGACAGACGTATAGCAATCAGCCCCAGCATTTT.

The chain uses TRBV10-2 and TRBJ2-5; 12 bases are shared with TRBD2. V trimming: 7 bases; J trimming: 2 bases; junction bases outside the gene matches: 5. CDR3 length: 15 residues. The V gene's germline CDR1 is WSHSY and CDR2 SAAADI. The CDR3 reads CASTILAGGQETQYF. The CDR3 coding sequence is TGCGCCAGCACCATACTAGCGGGGGGTCAAGAGACCCAGTACTTC.

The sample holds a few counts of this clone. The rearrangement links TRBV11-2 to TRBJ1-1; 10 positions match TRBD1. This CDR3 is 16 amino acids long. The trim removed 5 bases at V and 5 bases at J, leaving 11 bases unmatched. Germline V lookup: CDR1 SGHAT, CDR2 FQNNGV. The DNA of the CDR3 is TGTGCCAGCAGCCGACCGGGACAGGGGAGAAGGACTGAAGCTTTCTTT. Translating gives CASSRPGQGRRTEAFF.

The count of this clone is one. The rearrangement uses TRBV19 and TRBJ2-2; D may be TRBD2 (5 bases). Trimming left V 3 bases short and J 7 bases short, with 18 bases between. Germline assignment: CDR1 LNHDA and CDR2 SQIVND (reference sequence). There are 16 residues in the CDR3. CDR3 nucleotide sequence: TGTGCCAGTAGTATGACCCGGGGTCTGGTGGGCGGGGAGCTGTTTTTT. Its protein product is CASSMTRGLVGGELFF.

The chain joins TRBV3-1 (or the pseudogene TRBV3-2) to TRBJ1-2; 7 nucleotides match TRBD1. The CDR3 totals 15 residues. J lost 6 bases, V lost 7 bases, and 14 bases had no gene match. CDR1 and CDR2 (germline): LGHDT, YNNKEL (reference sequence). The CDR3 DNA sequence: TGTGCCAGCACCAAGAAGGGGGCGCCTACCCATGGCTACACCTTC. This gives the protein CASTKKGAPTHGYTF.

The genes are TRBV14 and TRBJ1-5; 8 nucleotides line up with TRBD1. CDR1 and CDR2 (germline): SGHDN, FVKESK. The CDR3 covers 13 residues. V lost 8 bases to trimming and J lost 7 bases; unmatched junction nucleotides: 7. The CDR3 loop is CASSGQGGQPQHF. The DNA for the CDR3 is TGTGCCAGCTCAGGACAGGGAGGCCAGCCCCAGCATTTT.